Given below is one T cell receptor beta chain in context. This clonotype has at least ten counts. Its cognate antigen has yet to be identified. Nothing much larger sits one base from this clone, and base qualities are not available. The sample originates from a study of neurological immune-mediated disorders (dated by TCRdb to about 2019). At the level of the whole study: Peripheral blood TCR-beta repertoires from patients with HTLV-I-associated myelopathy (HAM/TSP), patients with multiple sclerosis, and healthy controls were compared in the study using UMI-based sequencing. Longitudinal samples, technical triplicates and paired sorted CD4+ and CD8+ T-cell subsets, alongside PBMC samples, were included among the roughly 100 TCR-beta libraries. Longitudinal HAM/TSP and healthy donors were sampled at 3 time-points each (about 3-45 month intervals). The cohort was made up of approximately 65 subjects, consisting of 15 or so HAM/TSP patients, some 34 multiple sclerosis patients and roughly 20 healthy controls.

From cysteine to phenylalanine, the CDR3 is 11 amino acids long. Only the CDR3 DNA is retained, 33 bases long and in frame from the first base. Sequences SGHTA (CDR1) and FQGNSA (CDR2) are obtained from the germline V gene. Relative to germline, V is 2 bases shorter and J is 7 bases shorter, with 2 bases between their ends. The sample's time point label, in plain terms: longitudinal time-point 2. Blood bank volunteers in Maryland, USA served as the healthy controls. Unsorted PBMC libraries were generated from 2 million PBMCs stored in RNAlater at -80 °C until RNA extraction. Peripheral blood underwent Ficoll-Hypaque density gradient centrifugation to isolate PBMCs, which were then cryopreserved in liquid nitrogen. What the authors observed across the whole study: Across subjects, expanded clones never shared an identical CDR3 amino acid sequence, which suggests that the TCR-beta repertoires in every group were private. TCR clonal expansion was highest in HAM/TSP patients and lowest in MS patients, with MS patients falling below even healthy controls.

To synthesize cDNA, template-switch 5'RACE was performed with a primer carrying a 10-nucleotide random unique molecular identifier so that each TCR transcript was tagged. Every sequencing run yielded over 190 million TCR-beta sequences covering 15-18 subjects. The RNeasy kit was used to extract total RNA. The KAPA Real-time Library Amplification kit was used to amplify TCR-beta VDJ regions with primers for the TCR constant region and the 5'RACE anchor. Sample indexes and Illumina adaptors were added in a first PCR, after which library yield was increased in a second PCR. After purification with Ampure beads, the TCR product of roughly 650 bp was size-selected on a 2% E-gel SizeSelection system. Before pooling, libraries had their quality checked on a Bioanalyzer, their concentration measured with Qubit, and their quantity determined with the Kapa Library Quantification kit. An Illumina HiSeq 2500 sequenced the libraries paired-end 2 x 150 bp. To increase sequence diversity, about 25-31% phiX was spiked into each library pool. The authors' pipeline ran thus. The quality-filtered reads were processed with the UMI-based MiGEC pipeline, whose error correction step removed more than 80% of the raw TCR sequences. VDJ genes were aligned to IMGT germline references, and each clonotype was defined by a unique CDR3 amino acid sequence together with V-J genes. VDJtools evaluated clonal expansion, Shannon diversity and CDR3 relatedness (CalcPairwiseDistances, ClusterSamples); CLCbio workbench built phylogenetic trees. Using coefficient-of-variation modelling across technical triplicates, the study counted a clone as expanded if it had at least 8 unique UMIs. TCRdb reran the public reads through fastp at Q25 and MiXCR, keeping productive beta chains. For every CDR3 protein sequence, its rows merge into one entry that carries the most common genes and DNA. TCRdb, not the original authors, processed these V and J calls. The sample records about 33,000 distinct CDR3 sequences, about 13% of which are singletons. The leading ten clones occupy around 2.3% of the sample.

The sequence links TRBV7-2 to TRBJ1-4; the D gene lacks a confident call. The TCR sequence derives from a woman aged 40-49 years in good health. Sequencing used PBMCs. The DNA is as follows: TGTGCCAGCAGCTTATCTGAAAAACTGTTTTTT. Translated, this gives CASSLSEKLFF.